This entry is about one TCR beta chain. Its antigen remains unknown. The entry originates in a study of T cell repertoires and HLA-DP antigens. Study-wide context: Donor ages ranged from 18-to-29 to 60-to-69; a couple of men, one woman. Study results and limitations: Antigen presentation used HeLa cells, with total CD4+ cells responding.

The primer mix covered 54 TRBV segments and 13 TRBJ segments. Some clones are missing from TCRdb's copy, which holds only in-frame ones; the method was immunoSEQ multiplex PCR. The table shows over 100,000 clones, with approximately 92% occurring only once. The CDR3 length is 13 residues. J was trimmed by 8 bases and V by 7 bases; bases with no gene match: 10. CDR1 and CDR2 from the germline V gene are LNHDA and SQIVND (reference sequence). The chain links TRBV19 to TRBJ1-2, with 7 bases matching TRBD1. The specimen sequenced was CD4+ T cells from PBMCs. This sequence was found in a woman between 18 and 29 years old in good health and CMV-seronegative. CDR3 loop: CASTRARGRGYTF. DNA of the CDR3: TGTGCCAGTACCCGGGCGAGGGGGCGAGGCTACACCTTC. The full variable domain, completed using reference TRBV19 and TRBJ1-2, is DGGITQSPKYLFRKEGQNVTLSCEQNLNHDAMYWYRQDPGQGLRLIYYSQIVNDFQKGDIAEGYSVSREKKESFPLTVTSAQKNPTAFYLCASTRARGRGYTFGSGTRLTVV.